The rows below give T cell receptor beta chains drawn from one sample of a study of blood T cell repertoires in COVID-19. The repertoire was sequenced with immunoSEQ multiplex PCR; TCRdb's copy has only in-frame clones and lacks some. Among 43,000 or so clones, 86% were seen once, and the ten largest hold just under 8.5%. The sequenced material came from peripheral blood. These receptors were taken from a man aged 55 to 70 with active COVID-19. Each CDR3 is given with its conserved first and last residue. A D gene is named only where the DNA matches it firmly. Size tells how often a clone was seen (once, few, many) or the class of an expanded clone, and some rows leave it out.

d_gene: .; j_gene: TRBJ1-6; abundance: .; v_gene: TRBV30; CDR3aa: CAWSGQRNSPLHF; CDR3nt: TGTGCCTGGTCAGGACAGAGAAATTCACCCCTCCACTTT
d_gene: TRBD2; j_gene: TRBJ2-2; abundance: .; v_gene: TRBV19; CDR3aa: CASLPTREDPTGELFF; CDR3nt: TGTGCCTCCCTACCTACCCGGGAGGATCCCACCGGGGAGCTGTTTTTT
d_gene: TRBD2; j_gene: TRBJ2-7; abundance: .; v_gene: TRBV4-3; CDR3aa: CASSQMASGRYEQYF; CDR3nt: TGCGCCAGCAGCCAGATGGCTAGCGGTCGCTACGAGCAGTACTTC
d_gene: .; j_gene: TRBJ2-3; abundance: once; v_gene: TRBV6-5; CDR3aa: CASSRRGADTQYF; CDR3nt: TGTGCCAGCAGTCGGAGGGGCGCAGATACGCAGTATTTT
d_gene: TRBD1; j_gene: TRBJ2-1; abundance: once; v_gene: TRBV30; CDR3aa: CAWDPGQGYNEQFF; CDR3nt: TGTGCCTGGGACCCGGGACAGGGATACAATGAGCAGTTCTTC
d_gene: .; j_gene: TRBJ2-3; abundance: .; v_gene: TRBV12-3/TRBV12-4; CDR3aa: CASSTGLPDTQYF; CDR3nt: TGTGCCAGCAGCACGGGACTCCCCGATACGCAGTATTTT
d_gene: TRBD1; j_gene: TRBJ1-1; abundance: .; v_gene: TRBV15; CDR3aa: CATSRGQGVSTEAFF; CDR3nt: TGTGCCACCAGCAGAGGACAGGGGGTGTCCACTGAAGCTTTCTTT
d_gene: TRBD2; j_gene: TRBJ2-5; abundance: .; v_gene: TRBV5-1; CDR3aa: CASTDSGRYQETQYF; CDR3nt: TGCGCCAGCACCGATAGCGGGAGGTACCAAGAGACCCAGTACTTC
d_gene: TRBD2; j_gene: TRBJ2-7; abundance: .; v_gene: TRBV29-1; CDR3aa: CSVGAGGYEQYF; CDR3nt: TGCAGCGTTGGGGCGGGAGGCTACGAGCAGTACTTC
d_gene: .; j_gene: TRBJ1-5; abundance: .; v_gene: TRBV4-1; CDR3aa: CASSQDFGQPQHF; CDR3nt: TGCGCCAGCAGCCAAGATTTCGGGCAGCCCCAGCATTTT
d_gene: TRBD2; j_gene: TRBJ2-7; abundance: .; v_gene: TRBV27; CDR3aa: CASSYSGSSEQYF; CDR3nt: TGTGCCAGCAGTTATAGCGGGAGTAGCGAGCAGTACTTC
d_gene: .; j_gene: TRBJ1-3; abundance: .; v_gene: TRBV18; CDR3aa: CASSPPSSSGNTIYF; CDR3nt: TGTGCCAGCTCACCACCGTCTAGTTCTGGAAACACCATATATTTT
d_gene: TRBD1; j_gene: TRBJ2-3; abundance: .; v_gene: TRBV3-1/TRBV3-2; CDR3aa: CASSGTGGDTQYF; CDR3nt: TGTGCCAGCAGCGGCACAGGGGGGGATACGCAGTATTTT
d_gene: .; j_gene: TRBJ1-2; abundance: .; v_gene: TRBV5-1; CDR3aa: CASSSGQAVDGYTF; CDR3nt: TGCGCCAGCAGCTCCGGCCAGGCTGTGGATGGCTACACCTTC
d_gene: TRBD1; j_gene: TRBJ1-6; abundance: .; v_gene: TRBV9; CDR3aa: CASSPDGTVNSNSPLHF; CDR3nt: TGTGCCAGCAGCCCAGACGGGACAGTGAATTCTAATTCACCCCTCCACTTT
d_gene: TRBD1; j_gene: TRBJ2-7; abundance: .; v_gene: TRBV2; CDR3aa: CASSPGQGAENEQYF; CDR3nt: TGTGCCAGCAGTCCAGGACAGGGAGCCGAAAACGAGCAGTACTTC
d_gene: .; j_gene: TRBJ1-1; abundance: .; v_gene: TRBV20-1; CDR3aa: CSALSGVEAFF; CDR3nt: TGCAGTGCTCTCTCAGGGGTTGAAGCTTTCTTT
d_gene: .; j_gene: TRBJ1-1; abundance: few; v_gene: TRBV9; CDR3aa: CASSVVEKIEAFF; CDR3nt: TGTGCCAGCAGCGTAGTCGAGAAGATTGAAGCTTTCTTT
d_gene: .; j_gene: TRBJ1-5; abundance: .; v_gene: TRBV2; CDR3aa: CASSVSGYSNQPQHF; CDR3nt: TGTGCCAGCAGTGTCTCGGGGTATAGCAATCAGCCCCAGCATTTT
d_gene: TRBD2; j_gene: TRBJ2-4; abundance: .; v_gene: TRBV3-1/TRBV3-2; CDR3aa: CASSQRREAKNIQYF; CDR3nt: TGTGCCAGCAGCCAACGGCGGGAGGCCAAAAACATTCAGTACTTC
d_gene: TRBD1; j_gene: TRBJ1-6; abundance: .; v_gene: TRBV4-1; CDR3aa: CASSQDRDSIYNSPLHF; CDR3nt: TGCGCCAGCAGCCAAGATCGGGACAGTATCTATAATTCACCCCTCCACTTT
d_gene: .; j_gene: TRBJ1-6; abundance: .; v_gene: TRBV7-9; CDR3aa: CASRTGTDPARSSPLHF; CDR3nt: TGTGCCAGCAGGACCGGGACTGACCCTGCGCGGAGTTCACCCCTCCACTTT
d_gene: TRBD1; j_gene: TRBJ2-1; abundance: .; v_gene: TRBV6-6; CDR3aa: CASGGQGSDEQFF; CDR3nt: TGTGCCAGCGGGGGACAGGGTAGTGATGAGCAGTTCTTC
d_gene: .; j_gene: TRBJ2-2; abundance: .; v_gene: TRBV5-1; CDR3aa: CASSLDRVGTGELFF; CDR3nt: TGCGCCAGCAGCTTGGACAGGGTGGGCACCGGGGAGCTGTTTTTT
d_gene: .; j_gene: TRBJ1-1; abundance: few; v_gene: TRBV6-2/TRBV6-3; CDR3aa: CASSGQLNTEAFF; CDR3nt: TGTGCCAGCAGCGGACAATTGAACACTGAAGCTTTCTTT
d_gene: .; j_gene: TRBJ1-3; abundance: .; v_gene: TRBV19; CDR3aa: CASSIDLRGGNTIYF; CDR3nt: TGTGCCAGTAGTATAGACCTACGCGGAGGAAACACCATATATTTT
d_gene: .; j_gene: TRBJ2-7; abundance: .; v_gene: TRBV7-9; CDR3aa: CASSLARAGWTYEQYF; CDR3nt: TGTGCCAGCAGCTTAGCCCGGGCGGGCTGGACCTACGAGCAGTACTTC
d_gene: TRBD1; j_gene: TRBJ2-4; abundance: .; v_gene: TRBV3-1/TRBV3-2; CDR3aa: CASSQWDRENIQYF; CDR3nt: TGTGCCAGCAGCCAATGGGACAGGGAAAACATTCAGTACTTC
d_gene: TRBD2; j_gene: TRBJ2-3; abundance: once; v_gene: TRBV9; CDR3aa: CASSPRALAGVTGLGTQYF; CDR3nt: TGTGCCAGCAGTCCCCGGGCACTAGCGGGAGTTACCGGGTTAGGTACGCAGTATTTT
d_gene: TRBD2; j_gene: TRBJ2-1; abundance: .; v_gene: TRBV7-2; CDR3aa: CASSLRGTSGSYNEQFF; CDR3nt: TGTGCCAGCAGCTTGCGCGGGACTAGCGGCTCCTACAATGAGCAGTTCTTC
d_gene: TRBD2; j_gene: TRBJ2-3; abundance: .; v_gene: TRBV7-2; CDR3aa: CASSLVDFFAGALRDTQYF; CDR3nt: TGTGCCAGCAGCTTAGTAGACTTTTTTGCGGGAGCGCTCCGGGATACGCAGTATTTT
d_gene: TRBD1; j_gene: TRBJ2-1; abundance: .; v_gene: TRBV29-1; CDR3aa: CSALRDRGYNEQFF; CDR3nt: TGCAGCGCCCTCCGGGACAGGGGATACAATGAGCAGTTCTTC
d_gene: TRBD2; j_gene: TRBJ2-3; abundance: .; v_gene: TRBV2; CDR3aa: CASSDPRGLAGGRDTQYF; CDR3nt: TGTGCCAGCAGTGATCCCCGTGGCCTAGCGGGAGGGAGGGATACGCAGTATTTT
d_gene: .; j_gene: TRBJ2-7; abundance: few; v_gene: TRBV20-1; CDR3aa: CSASGQASGYEQYF; CDR3nt: TGCAGTGCTAGTGGCCAGGCGTCGGGGTACGAGCAGTACTTC
d_gene: TRBD1; j_gene: TRBJ1-5; abundance: .; v_gene: TRBV2; CDR3aa: CASSEQGGNSNQPQHF; CDR3nt: TGTGCCAGCAGTGAACAGGGGGGAAATAGCAATCAGCCCCAGCATTTT
d_gene: TRBD1; j_gene: TRBJ2-3; abundance: .; v_gene: TRBV11-2; CDR3aa: CASSSRDRGTDTQYF; CDR3nt: TGTGCCAGCAGCTCACGGGACAGGGGCACAGATACGCAGTATTTT
d_gene: .; j_gene: TRBJ2-7; abundance: .; v_gene: TRBV14; CDR3aa: CASSQADSPYEQYF; CDR3nt: TGTGCCAGCAGCCAAGCGGACAGCCCGTACGAGCAGTACTTC
d_gene: .; j_gene: TRBJ2-1; abundance: few; v_gene: TRBV6-2/TRBV6-3; CDR3aa: CASSQYNEQFF; CDR3nt: TGTGCCAGCAGTCAATACAATGAGCAGTTCTTC
d_gene: .; j_gene: TRBJ2-5; abundance: .; v_gene: TRBV7-3; CDR3aa: CASSWAAQETQYF; CDR3nt: TGTGCCAGCAGCTGGGCAGCCCAAGAGACCCAGTACTTC
d_gene: .; j_gene: TRBJ1-1; abundance: .; v_gene: TRBV6-2/TRBV6-3; CDR3aa: CASSSRGTLGTEAFF; CDR3nt: TGTGCCAGCAGTTCTCGTGGGACTTTGGGCACTGAAGCTTTCTTT
d_gene: .; j_gene: TRBJ1-2; abundance: .; v_gene: TRBV7-8; CDR3aa: CASSLSESNYGYTF; CDR3nt: TGTGCCAGCAGCTTGTCCGAGAGTAACTATGGCTACACCTTC